This T cell receptor (beta chain) came from a study of shared clonotypes between healthy human individuals. Background on the study: CD4 naive and memory got three plates each, CD8 naive two, CD8 memory one.

Once extracted for a subset, genomic DNA was divided evenly among several immunoSEQ plates. Libraries were prepared by immunoSEQ multiplex PCR; TCRdb keeps only in-frame clonotypes and omits some of them. Found here are 2 million to 2.5 million clones, under 95% of them singletons; the top ten hold about 0.38%. With 4 bases removed from V and 0 bases from J, the gap between germline ends came to 13 bases. The CDR3 is made up of 16 amino acids. Caucasian adults living in Nashville, Tennessee, provided all samples. Negatively enriched CD4+ T cells were divided by CD45RA into naive and memory. The sample was naive CD4+ T cells from PBMCs. As for subset: CD45RA+ positively selected. The sequence was collected from a man aged 18 to 29 in good health. Some clones in this sample may be carry-over from other donors' samples. The chain has TRBV5-3 and TRBJ2-2; possible D gene TRBD2, 5 bases. TRBV5-3 is labeled an ORF, and its function is uncertain. DNA for the CDR3: TGTGCCAGAAGCCGGGGAAGCGACCCGAACACCGGGGAGCTGTTTTTT. Its protein is CARSRGSDPNTGELFF.